This entry is about one TCR beta chain. As handled by the study authors: Estimated nucleated cell counts came from reference gene primer amplification. Clones were sequenced by immunoSEQ multiplex PCR, and TCRdb holds only the in-frame ones, with some missing. V and J calls and clone size follow that table, whereas D and trimming were derived from the DNA. The table has 60,000 to 65,000 clones, 65% to 80% seen once. The source of the sample is a study of blood T cell repertoires in COVID-19. Study information: Acute and convalescent COVID-19 specimens originated in the United States, Italy and Spain. From T cells, B-cell-depleted T cells, or PBMCs came the material, which was cDNA or gDNA.

The length of the CDR3 is 14 residues. Germline values: CDR1 SGHAT, CDR2 FQNNGV. V was clipped by 4 bases and J by 4 bases; unmatched bases: 2. Material for sequencing was peripheral blood. The rearrangement joins TRBV11-2 to TRBJ2-1; 9 bases line up with TRBD2. This receptor was identified in a man aged 55 to 70 with acute or convalescent COVID-19. The CDR3, as DNA: TGTGCCAGCAGCTCGACTAGCGGATACAATGAGCAGTTCTTC. This gives the protein CASSSTSGYNEQFF.